Following are 18 T cell receptor beta chains from one sample sequenced in a study of shared clonotypes between healthy human individuals. The data were produced by immunoSEQ multiplex PCR, yet TCRdb's version contains in-frame clones alone and is incomplete. The table has under 2.5 million clones, about 90% seen once. The specimen sequenced was naive CD4+ T cells from PBMCs. The subset is: CD45RA+ positively selected. These receptors were collected from a man aged 18 to 30 in good health. Some clones in this sample may be carry-over from other donors' samples.

J is TRBJ2-1 and V is TRBV18; D is undetermined. Germline CDR1 is KGHSH and CDR2 is LQKENI. Trimming left V 0 bases short and J 5 bases short, with 8 bases between. This CDR3 has 14 amino acids. This CDR3 reads CASSPPTRNNEQFF. CDR3 in DNA: TGTGCCAGCTCACCACCGACAAGGAACAATGAGCAGTTCTTC.

V is TRBV14 and J is TRBJ2-7; D is unresolved. The CDR3 is 10 residues long. Trimming took 3 bases from V and 9 from J, leaving 6 bases between them. The germline V gene has CDR1 SGHDN and CDR2 FVKESK. The CDR3 nucleotides are TGTGCCAGCAGCCACCTCCGGCAGTACTTC. It yields the protein CASSHLRQYF.

This rearrangement joins TRBV9 to TRBJ2-6, with TRBD1 matching 11 bases. CDR3 length: 20 residues. Germline CDR1 reads SGDLS; CDR2 reads YYNGEE. V gave up 0 bases and J gave up 0 bases; unmatched junction bases: 8. Here the CDR3 DNA reads TGTGCCAGCAGCGTAGGGTCGTGGGACAGGGGGATCTCTGGGGCCAACGTCCTGACTTTC. Amino acid sequence: CASSVGSWDRGISGANVLTF.

This chain uses TRBV27 with TRBJ2-1; no clear D. CDR1 is MNHEY and CDR2 is SMNVEV in the germline V gene (reference sequence). The V and J ends lost 4 bases and 1 base respectively, with 14 bases between them. The CDR3 spans 16 residues. CDR3 amino acids: CASSSHRVRSYNEQFF. As DNA, the CDR3 is TGTGCCAGCAGTTCCCATCGGGTTCGATCCTACAATGAGCAGTTCTTC.

The CDR3 region has the DNA TGTGCCAGCAGTGAAACGGGGGGGGGTACCTGGCGGGAGCAGTTCTTC. Its translation: CASSETGGGTWREQFF. The chain carries TRBV25-1 and TRBJ2-1; 8 bases map to TRBD2. The CDR3 is 16 residues long. The V gene end was trimmed by 2 bases and the J gene end by 10 bases; junction bases not matched to a gene: 13. Germline assignment: CDR1 MGHDK and CDR2 SYGVNS.

The rearrangement links TRBV19 to TRBJ2-3, with D tentatively TRBD2 (6 bases). This CDR3 is 15 amino acids long. Germline V lookup: CDR1 LNHDA, CDR2 SQIVND (reference sequence). V lost 5 bases to trimming and J lost 0 bases, with 12 bases between them. CDR3 protein: CASSPRGVSTDTQYF. The CDR3 nucleotides are TGTGCCAGTAGTCCGCGGGGCGTTAGCACAGATACGCAGTATTTT.

This clone was seen only once. The chain combines TRBV5-1 with TRBJ2-1; the match to TRBD2 covers 10 bases. The germline CDR1 and CDR2 sequences are SGHRS and YFSETQ. Trimming took 4 bases from V and 4 from J; bases not matched to a gene: 2. This CDR3 has 14 amino acids. The CDR3: CASSGTSVYNEQFF. The CDR3 DNA follows: TGCGCCAGCAGCGGGACTAGCGTTTACAATGAGCAGTTCTTC.

This chain joins TRBV5-4 and TRBJ2-5, with D possibly called TRBD1 or TRBD2 (5 bases each). This CDR3 spans 16 amino acids. V was cut by 4 bases and J by 2 bases, with 18 bases left in between. Germline V gives CDR1 SGHNT, CDR2 YYREEE (reference sequence). In nucleotides, the CDR3 is TGTGCCAGCAGCCAAGGGACCGCCGAAAAACAAGAGACCCAGTACTTC. Translation gives CASSQGTAEKQETQYF. Looking up the rest from reference TRBV5-4 and TRBJ2-5 gives the full variable domain: ETGVTQSPTHLIKTRGQQVTLRCSSQSGHNTVSWYQQALGQGPQFIFQYYREEENGRGNFPPRFSGLQFPNYSSELNVNALELDDSALYLCASSQGTAEKQETQYFGPGTRLLVL.

The chain links TRBV6-5 to TRBJ2-5, with 7 bases lining up with TRBD2. V trimming: 2 bases; J trimming: 7 bases; junction bases outside the gene matches: 7. The CDR3 covers 14 residues. Germline V gene data show CDR1 as MNHEY and CDR2 as SVGAGI. The CDR3 loop is CASSYRAGLGTQYF. In nucleotides, the CDR3 is TGTGCCAGCAGTTACAGAGCGGGATTGGGGACCCAGTACTTC.

V is TRBV25-1 and J is TRBJ1-1; tentative D call: TRBD1 (6 bases). The CDR3 spans 14 residues. Per the germline V gene, CDR1 is MGHDK and CDR2 is SYGVNS. V was cut by 8 bases and J by 4 bases, with 17 bases left in between. CDR3 sequence (DNA): TGTGCCAGCCTCCCCGGGGGCCGGGTCACTGAAGCTTTCTTT. Its translation: CASLPGGRVTEAFF.

This chain joins TRBV28 and TRBJ2-7, with D perhaps matching TRBD1 or TRBD2 (5 bases each). Per the germline V gene, CDR1 is MDHEN and CDR2 is SYDVKM. Trimming took off 5 bases at V and 0 bases at J, with 11 bases between the two ends. The CDR3 loop spans 14 amino acids. The CDR3 DNA reads TGTGCCAGCAGTACACCGGGGCACTCCTACGAGCAGTACTTC. It is translated as CASSTPGHSYEQYF.

The chain carries TRBV27 and TRBJ1-1; 8 bases map to TRBD1. This CDR3 has 15 amino acids. V lost 2 bases, J lost 3 bases, and 5 bases stayed unmatched. The germline gives CDR1 MNHEY, CDR2 SMNVEV (reference sequence). This CDR3 reads CASSLQGAQYTEAFF. The CDR3 DNA is TGTGCCAGCAGTTTACAGGGGGCGCAGTACACTGAAGCTTTCTTT.

The gene calls are TRBV9 and TRBJ1-2; D ambiguous. Germline CDR1 is SGDLS and CDR2 is YYNGEE. This CDR3 is built from 14 residues. V lost 1 base, J lost 7 bases, and 14 bases lay in between. The DNA for the CDR3 is TGTGCCAGCAGCGTATTGACAACCACGGGTGGCTACACCTTC. Amino acids: CASSVLTTTGGYTF.

The rearrangement uses TRBV20-1 and TRBJ2-3; D uncertain. Trimming removed 2 bases from V and 6 bases from J, with 6 bases in between. This CDR3 is 11 amino acids long. Per germline, CDR1 DFQATT and CDR2 SNEGSKA (reference sequence). CDR3 amino acids: CSARYVDTQYF. The DNA of the CDR3 is TGCAGTGCTAGATACGTGGATACGCAGTATTTT.

This chain links TRBV30 with TRBJ1-1, with D unclear. The CDR3 is 14 amino acids. Germline CDR1 reads GTSNPN; CDR2 reads SVGIG (reference sequence). The V and J ends lost 0 bases and 4 bases respectively, with 12 bases between them. The CDR3 DNA sequence: TGTGCCTGGAGTGTAACAGTAAGAGGCACTGAAGCTTTCTTT. Its protein product is CAWSVTVRGTEAFF.

The chain employs TRBV30 and TRBJ1-2; D gene ambiguous. Germline V gene sequence: CDR1 GTSNPN, CDR2 SVGIG (reference sequence). The V end lost 0 bases, the J end lost 3 bases, and 8 bases lay between the germline ends. This CDR3 comprises 13 residues. The CDR3 here is CAWSVPLHYGYTF. The CDR3 bases are TGTGCCTGGAGTGTACCCCTCCACTATGGCTACACCTTC.

The rearrangement uses TRBV7-3 and TRBJ1-1, with D perhaps matching TRBD1 (6 bases). The V gene's germline CDR1 is SGHTA and CDR2 FQGTGA. This CDR3 contains 12 residues. V was trimmed by 6 bases and J by 11 bases, leaving 16 bases between them. Here the CDR3 DNA reads TGTGCCAGCAGTTCCAGGGGAGGGAACGCTTTCTTT. This sequence encodes CASSSRGGNAFF.

The genes are TRBV5-4 and TRBJ2-5; 10 nucleotides align to TRBD2. In germline, CDR1 is SGHNT, CDR2 YYREEE (reference sequence). V was clipped by 3 bases and J by 2 bases; unmatched bases: 4. CDR3 length equals 15 residues. CDR3 protein: CASSYKTSGQETQYF. In DNA, the CDR3 is TGTGCCAGCAGCTATAAGACTAGCGGGCAAGAGACCCAGTACTTC.